This T cell receptor (beta chain) was recovered during a study of early stage breast cancer tumors. The overall study: Seven to nine ER+/PR+/HER2- tumors were invasive ductal; a few were invasive lobular. Study observations and caveats: Compared with adjacent normal breast, tumors showed roughly 2.5-fold denser, more clonal T cells.

Repertoires were generated with immunoSEQ multiplex PCR, while TCRdb's copy carries only in-frame clones and drops some. The sample records around 30,000 clones, 55% to 75% being singletons. J gave up 2 bases and V 7 bases, and 7 bases lay outside the gene matches. The CDR3 has 17 amino acids. Germline V gives CDR1 LNHDA, CDR2 SQIVND (reference sequence). This clone has more than one count but fewer than ten. The antigen remains undetermined. This rearrangement joins TRBV19 to TRBJ2-2, with TRBD2 matching 13 bases. Sequencing was carried out using blood. The sequence was obtained from a person aged 45 to 59 with breast cancer. This CDR3 is CASIRTSGSGNTGELFF. The CDR3 DNA sequence: TGTGCCAGTATCCGGACTAGCGGGAGCGGAAACACCGGGGAGCTGTTTTTT.